The source of this T cell receptor (beta chain) is a study of blood T cell repertoires in COVID-19. Study-wide background: T cells, B-cell-depleted T cells, or PBMCs provided the cDNA or gDNA that served as material.

Generated by immunoSEQ multiplex PCR, the TCRdb table keeps only in-frame clones and is missing some. The data hold around 360,000 clones, with approximately 87% observed a single time. This CDR3 is 13 amino acids long. Germline CDR1 reads LNHDA; CDR2 reads SQIVND (reference sequence). Trimming took off 3 bases at V and 2 bases at J, with 8 bases between the two ends. The study recruited people aged roughly 18 to 95 years across some 23 US areas. Participants were placed into cohorts based on the clinical history they reported. The sequence was collected from a man aged 40-50 years in a cohort exposed to, infected with or recovered from COVID-19 (not recorded which). The rearrangement uses TRBV19 and TRBJ2-7; D may be TRBD2 (5 bases). The sequencing input was PBMCs or T cells enriched from blood (not recorded which). In nucleotides, the CDR3 is TGTGCCAGTAGTATCGGGGATGCCTACGAGCAGTACTTC. Protein sequence: CASSIGDAYEQYF.